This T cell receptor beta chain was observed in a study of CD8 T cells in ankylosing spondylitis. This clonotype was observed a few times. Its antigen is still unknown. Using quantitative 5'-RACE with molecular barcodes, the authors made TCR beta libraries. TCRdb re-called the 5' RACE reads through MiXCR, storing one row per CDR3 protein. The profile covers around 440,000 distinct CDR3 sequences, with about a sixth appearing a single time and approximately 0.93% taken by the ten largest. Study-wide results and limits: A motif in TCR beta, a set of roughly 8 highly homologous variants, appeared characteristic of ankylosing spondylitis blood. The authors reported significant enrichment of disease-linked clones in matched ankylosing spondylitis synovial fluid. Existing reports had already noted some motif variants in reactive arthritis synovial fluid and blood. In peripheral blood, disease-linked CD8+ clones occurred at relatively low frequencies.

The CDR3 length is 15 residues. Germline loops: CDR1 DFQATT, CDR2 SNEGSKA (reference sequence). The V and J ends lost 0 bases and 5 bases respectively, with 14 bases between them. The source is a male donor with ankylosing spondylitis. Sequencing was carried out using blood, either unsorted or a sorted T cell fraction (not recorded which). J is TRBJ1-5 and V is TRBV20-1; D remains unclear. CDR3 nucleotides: TGCAGTGCTAGAGATCCCCGGAGAGGGTATCAGCCCCAGCATTTT. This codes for CSARDPRRGYQPQHF.